A selection of T cell receptor beta chains follows, all from one sample in a study of vaccination and CD4 T cells after COVID-19. These receptors' targets are unknown. TCRdb re-called the PCR reads with MiXCR, one entry per CDR3 protein. The sample carries about 21,000 distinct CDR3 sequences, less than 65% recorded once. Source: CD4+ T cells from blood, cultured in vitro, taken after SARS-CoV-2 vaccination. The source is a human donor who had recovered from COVID-19. Both conserved end residues are part of each CDR3. The order of the fields is CDR3 DNA, CDR3 protein, V gene, clone size, D gene, J gene. The D gene is left open where the match is weak. Clone size is not always given. Where it is, it says once, few, many or a class for expanded clones.

CDR3 DNA: TGTGCCAGCAGTAAACTAGCGGGGGGTCAAGAGACCCAGTACTTC
CDR3 protein: CASSKLAGGQETQYF
V gene: TRBV6-2/TRBV6-3
clone size: NA
D gene: TRBD2
J gene: TRBJ2-5

CDR3 DNA: TGTGCCAGCAGCTTAATTGCTAGCGGGGCCTACGAGCAGTACTTC
CDR3 protein: CASSLIASGAYEQYF
V gene: TRBV7-8
clone size: NA
D gene: TRBD2
J gene: TRBJ2-7

CDR3 DNA: TGTGCCAGTAGTGCGACTAGCGGGGGGGCCCGAGATACGCAGTATTTT
CDR3 protein: CASSATSGGARDTQYF
V gene: TRBV19
clone size: NA
D gene: TRBD2
J gene: TRBJ2-3

CDR3 DNA: TGTGCCAGCAGCCCGACCCTGACTGCACCCCAGCATTTT
CDR3 protein: CASSPTLTAPQHF
V gene: TRBV14
clone size: NA
D gene: NA
J gene: TRBJ1-5

CDR3 DNA: TGTGCCAGCAGCCCCCTGGCCTCCAATGAGCAGTTCTTC
CDR3 protein: CASSPLASNEQFF
V gene: TRBV7-7
clone size: few
D gene: NA
J gene: TRBJ2-1

CDR3 DNA: TGTGCCAGCTCAGAAGGGGGCGGGATGAACACTGAAGCTTTCTTT
CDR3 protein: CASSEGGGMNTEAFF
V gene: TRBV18
clone size: NA
D gene: TRBD1
J gene: TRBJ1-1

CDR3 DNA: TGTGCCAGCAGTAGGGACAGGGTCGACGAGCAGTACTTC
CDR3 protein: CASSRDRVDEQYF
V gene: TRBV7-2
clone size: NA
D gene: TRBD1
J gene: TRBJ2-7

CDR3 DNA: TGTGCCAGCAGCACTCGGACAGTATTTCACTATGGCTACACCTTC
CDR3 protein: CASSTRTVFHYGYTF
V gene: TRBV7-8
clone size: NA
D gene: NA
J gene: TRBJ1-2

CDR3 DNA: TGCGCCAGCACCCCCAGGAGGGGTGGCACTGAAGCTTTCTTT
CDR3 protein: CASTPRRGGTEAFF
V gene: TRBV23-1
clone size: NA
D gene: NA
J gene: TRBJ1-1

CDR3 DNA: TGTGCCAGCAGTGAGTGGTACAGGGCCTCTGTCGAGCAGTACTTC
CDR3 protein: CASSEWYRASVEQYF
V gene: TRBV2
clone size: NA
D gene: NA
J gene: TRBJ2-7

CDR3 DNA: TGTGCCAGCAGCGTTGGGACAGCTAATTACAATGAGCAGTTCTTC
CDR3 protein: CASSVGTANYNEQFF
V gene: TRBV7-2
clone size: NA
D gene: TRBD1
J gene: TRBJ2-1

CDR3 DNA: TGTGCCAGCAGTCCGTTTCAAATCCAGGGGGCGTTGGGGGGCTACACCTTC
CDR3 protein: CASSPFQIQGALGGYTF
V gene: TRBV7-8
clone size: NA
D gene: TRBD1
J gene: TRBJ1-2

CDR3 DNA: TGTGCCATCACTTTAGGACAGGGGTTAGCGAACACTGAAGCTTTCTTT
CDR3 protein: CAITLGQGLANTEAFF
V gene: TRBV10-3
clone size: NA
D gene: TRBD1
J gene: TRBJ1-1

CDR3 DNA: TGTGCCACCAGCAGAGATAACAGGGTGCATGGCTACACCTTC
CDR3 protein: CATSRDNRVHGYTF
V gene: TRBV15
clone size: NA
D gene: NA
J gene: TRBJ1-2

CDR3 DNA: TGTGCCAGCAGTGACAGGGATAGGGGTGGCTACACCTTC
CDR3 protein: CASSDRDRGGYTF
V gene: TRBV6-1
clone size: NA
D gene: NA
J gene: TRBJ1-2

CDR3 DNA: TGTGCCAGCAGCCAAGGGTTGGGACAGGGGAACTATGGCTACACCTTC
CDR3 protein: CASSQGLGQGNYGYTF
V gene: TRBV14
clone size: once
D gene: TRBD1
J gene: TRBJ1-2

CDR3 DNA: TGTGCCTGTCATGCTAGGACAGGGGTCCCCTACGAGCAGTACTTC
CDR3 protein: CACHARTGVPYEQYF
V gene: TRBV30
clone size: NA
D gene: TRBD1
J gene: TRBJ2-7

CDR3 DNA: TGTGCCAGCAGCTTGGGGACAGTAGGTCAGCCCCAGCATTTT
CDR3 protein: CASSLGTVGQPQHF
V gene: TRBV5-6
clone size: NA
D gene: NA
J gene: TRBJ1-5

CDR3 DNA: TGTGCCAGCAGGCCCGCGGGACAGGGAATAAACTATGGCTACACCTTC
CDR3 protein: CASRPAGQGINYGYTF
V gene: TRBV28
clone size: NA
D gene: TRBD1
J gene: TRBJ1-2

CDR3 DNA: TGTGCCAGTAGCAACCAAGATAGCAATCAGCCCCAGCATTTT
CDR3 protein: CASSNQDSNQPQHF
V gene: TRBV19
clone size: few
D gene: NA
J gene: TRBJ1-5

CDR3 DNA: TGTGCCAGCAGTCGACTTGAAATGAACACTGAAGCTTTCTTT
CDR3 protein: CASSRLEMNTEAFF
V gene: TRBV6-1
clone size: NA
D gene: NA
J gene: TRBJ1-1

CDR3 DNA: TGTGCCAGCAGCCCCGCCTGGGGGAGGGGTAAATCGGGCACTGAAGCTTTCTTT
CDR3 protein: CASSPAWGRGKSGTEAFF
V gene: TRBV7-6
clone size: NA
D gene: NA
J gene: TRBJ1-1

CDR3 DNA: TGTGCCAGCAGCTTAGAAGGACGGCCAGCAGATACGCAGTATTTT
CDR3 protein: CASSLEGRPADTQYF
V gene: TRBV7-2
clone size: NA
D gene: NA
J gene: TRBJ2-3

CDR3 DNA: TGCAGTGCTCCTCAGACGGGGAAGAACACTGAAGCTTTCTTT
CDR3 protein: CSAPQTGKNTEAFF
V gene: TRBV20-1
clone size: NA
D gene: NA
J gene: TRBJ1-1

CDR3 DNA: TGTGCCACCAGCAGAGAAGCGTTTAGGATCTATGGCTACACCTTC
CDR3 protein: CATSREAFRIYGYTF
V gene: TRBV15
clone size: NA
D gene: NA
J gene: TRBJ1-2

CDR3 DNA: TGTGCCAGCAGCCGAACGACAGGGGCCAACACTGAAGCTTTCTTT
CDR3 protein: CASSRTTGANTEAFF
V gene: TRBV6-1
clone size: NA
D gene: TRBD1
J gene: TRBJ1-1

CDR3 DNA: TGTGCCAGCAGCCCCGGACTAGCGGGAAGGTCCGAGGAGACCCAGTACTTC
CDR3 protein: CASSPGLAGRSEETQYF
V gene: TRBV6-2/TRBV6-3
clone size: NA
D gene: TRBD2
J gene: TRBJ2-5

CDR3 DNA: TGCGCCAGCAGCAGGGGGCAGGATCAGCCCCAGCATTTT
CDR3 protein: CASSRGQDQPQHF
V gene: TRBV4-1
clone size: NA
D gene: TRBD1
J gene: TRBJ1-5

CDR3 DNA: TGTGCCAGCAGTCTGGCGGCCGGCAATCAGCCCCAGCATTTT
CDR3 protein: CASSLAAGNQPQHF
V gene: TRBV6-4
clone size: few
D gene: NA
J gene: TRBJ1-5

CDR3 DNA: TGTGCCAGCAGCCAGGGAAGTAAAGCGAGTCAGCCCCAGCATTTT
CDR3 protein: CASSQGSKASQPQHF
V gene: TRBV7-2
clone size: NA
D gene: NA
J gene: TRBJ1-5

CDR3 DNA: TGTGCCAGCAGCTTGGGGGGGGGCCCTTACAATGAGCAGTTCTTC
CDR3 protein: CASSLGGGPYNEQFF
V gene: TRBV11-3
clone size: NA
D gene: NA
J gene: TRBJ2-1

CDR3 DNA: TGTGCCAGTAGAGGGCCGGGACTAGGGGCGTACGAGCAGTACTTC
CDR3 protein: CASRGPGLGAYEQYF
V gene: TRBV19
clone size: once
D gene: TRBD2
J gene: TRBJ2-7

CDR3 DNA: TGTGCCAGCAGCTTAATGCCCTCTGGGGCCAACGTCCTGACTTTC
CDR3 protein: CASSLMPSGANVLTF
V gene: TRBV7-3
clone size: few
D gene: NA
J gene: TRBJ2-6

CDR3 DNA: TGTGCCAGCAGTTTATCGACAGGGGAATTCTATGGCTACACCTTC
CDR3 protein: CASSLSTGEFYGYTF
V gene: TRBV28
clone size: NA
D gene: TRBD1
J gene: TRBJ1-2

CDR3 DNA: TGTGCCAGCAGTTATACGGAGTCATATGGCTACACCTTC
CDR3 protein: CASSYTESYGYTF
V gene: TRBV6-2/TRBV6-3
clone size: few
D gene: NA
J gene: TRBJ1-2

CDR3 DNA: TGCAGTGCAGAGACAGGGACAGGGGCATTCGAGACCCAGTACTTC
CDR3 protein: CSAETGTGAFETQYF
V gene: TRBV20-1
clone size: few
D gene: TRBD1
J gene: TRBJ2-5

CDR3 DNA: TGTGCCAGCGGCCACTCGGCCGGGGCCAACGTCCTGACTTTC
CDR3 protein: CASGHSAGANVLTF
V gene: TRBV11-3
clone size: NA
D gene: NA
J gene: TRBJ2-6